The entry that follows covers one T cell receptor (beta chain) sequence. Its target is not known. The sample is drawn from a study of shared clonotypes between healthy human individuals. Study outcomes and limitations: Among non-shared clonotypes, generation probabilities were lower than among those shared by all four donors. Shared clonotypes: roughly 4.5% naive CD4, about 3.3% naive CD8, over 2% memory CD4, about 0.4% memory CD8.

Sorted-subset replicate PCR reactions were performed with approximately 180 ng DNA, corresponding to roughly 31,000 T cell genomes. Here immunoSEQ multiplex PCR was the method, and the copy in TCRdb shows in-frame clones only, minus some. The sample lists about 2.4 million clones, 80% to 95% occurring once. This TCR was recovered from a young man in good health. Some clones in this sample may be carry-over from other donors' samples. Input material: naive CD4+ T cells from PBMCs. As for subset: CD45RA+ positively selected.

The CDR3 region is CASSVAAHEQYF. CDR3 DNA: TGTGCCAGCAGTGTCGCGGCGCACGAGCAGTACTTC. The chain has TRBV25-1 and TRBJ2-7; D gene unclear. The CDR3 length is 12 residues. V was trimmed by 4 bases and J by 5 bases, leaving 9 bases between them. CDR1 is MGHDK and CDR2 is SYGVNS in the germline V gene.